Each of the 5 T cell receptor beta chains below was sequenced from the same sample in a study of long-term antiretroviral therapy in people with HIV. immunoSEQ v3.0 was run at survey level. Produced via immunoSEQ multiplex PCR; TCRdb's table is partial and in-frame only. The sample includes 15,000 to 20,000 clones, 70% to 90% seen only once; the top ten take about 12%. The material was unsorted PBMCs, obtained 0.7 years before starting antiretroviral therapy. The receptors shown here come from a man aged 50 or older with HIV.

The V call is TRBV7-8, the J call TRBJ1-2; TRBD1 is a possible D gene (5 bases). Germline V gene data show CDR1 as SGHVS and CDR2 as FQNEAQ. The length of the CDR3 is 13 residues. The V end lost 5 bases, the J end lost 4 bases, and 11 bases lay between the germline ends. The CDR3 DNA reads as TGTGCCAGCAGCCCGCGGGACGGCTATGGCTACACCTTC. This codes for CASSPRDGYGYTF.

The genes are TRBV18 and TRBJ1-2; 8 bases are shared with TRBD1. Germline trimming cut 3 bases from V and 3 bases from J; bases unmatched to any gene: 3. Germline V gene data show CDR1 as KGHSH and CDR2 as LQKENI. The CDR3 has 14 amino acids. CDR3 coding DNA: TGTGCCAGCTCACCTTTACAGGGGGACTATGGCTACACCTTC. Translated: CASSPLQGDYGYTF.

The chain uses TRBV7-2 and TRBJ1-2; D is unclear. CDR1 SGHTA and CDR2 FQGNSA come from the germline V gene. Deletions cut 0 bases from V and 5 bases from J, with 7 bases between. This CDR3 is built from 13 residues. CDR3 coding DNA: TGTGCCAGCAGCTTAGCCAGGCTATATGGCTACACCTTC. It codes for CASSLARLYGYTF.

The J gene is TRBJ2-7, the V gene TRBV27, with D perhaps TRBD1 (5 bases). V was clipped by 2 bases and J by 5 bases, with 19 bases between them. Looked up from germline, CDR1 is MNHEY and CDR2 is SMNVEV (reference sequence). CDR3 length equals 16 residues. The CDR3 sequence: CASSLGSVGAIHEQYF. CDR3 in DNA: TGTGCCAGCAGTTTAGGGTCGGTAGGGGCAATCCACGAGCAGTACTTC.

V is TRBV5-4 and J is TRBJ2-3; no definite D call. Germline V gene sequence: CDR1 SGHNT, CDR2 YYREEE (reference sequence). This CDR3 contains 13 residues. Trimming took off 4 bases at V and 6 bases at J, with 12 bases between the two ends. The CDR3 nucleotides are TGTGCCAGCAGCCCGCCCCCCGGGGATACGCAGTATTTT. Translation: CASSPPPGDTQYF.